A selection of T cell receptor beta chains follows, all from one sample in a study of PD-L1 blockade in urothelial cancer. Data came from immunoSEQ multiplex PCR; TCRdb stores just in-frame clones and leaves some out. Of 30,000 to 40,000 clones in the sample, 75% to 95% were seen once. The source material was PBMCs, sampled around atezolizumab (anti-PD-L1) treatment. The receptors shown here come from a man aged 70 or older with urothelial cancer. CDR3s include the opening cysteine and the closing phenylalanine or tryptophan. D genes are given only for firm matches. Clone size is shown for a subset of rows, as once, few, many or a class of expanded clone.

j_call: TRBJ2-7; clone_size: .; d_call: TRBD1; v_call: TRBV30; cdr3_aa: CACTVRGPSYEQYF; cdr3_nt: TGTGCCTGTACCGTCAGGGGGCCCTCCTACGAGCAGTACTTC
j_call: TRBJ1-5; clone_size: .; d_call: TRBD1; v_call: TRBV28; cdr3_aa: CASTGQGGSNQPQHF; cdr3_nt: TGTGCCAGCACCGGACAGGGTGGGAGCAATCAGCCCCAGCATTTT
j_call: TRBJ1-2; clone_size: .; d_call: TRBD1; v_call: TRBV18; cdr3_aa: CASSPPATGGGGYTF; cdr3_nt: TGTGCCAGCTCACCACCGGCGACAGGGGGCGGTGGCTACACCTTC
j_call: TRBJ2-1; clone_size: .; d_call: TRBD2; v_call: TRBV28; cdr3_aa: CASSFPLAGGPVGYNEQFF; cdr3_nt: TGTGCCAGCAGTTTCCCGCTAGCGGGAGGGCCAGTGGGCTACAATGAGCAGTTCTTC
j_call: TRBJ1-5; clone_size: .; d_call: TRBD1; v_call: TRBV4-1; cdr3_aa: CASSQGTVYQPQHF; cdr3_nt: TGCGCCAGCAGCCAGGGGACAGTCTACCAGCCCCAGCATTTT
j_call: TRBJ2-3; clone_size: once; d_call: .; v_call: TRBV5-5; cdr3_aa: CASSLGQGTRAPRRDTQYF; cdr3_nt: TGTGCCAGCAGCTTAGGTCAGGGGACCAGGGCCCCTCGGCGGGATACGCAGTATTTT
j_call: TRBJ1-1; clone_size: .; d_call: TRBD1; v_call: TRBV5-1; cdr3_aa: CASSSPGQGTEAFF; cdr3_nt: TGCGCCAGCAGCTCACCGGGACAGGGCACTGAAGCTTTCTTT
j_call: TRBJ2-1; clone_size: few; d_call: .; v_call: TRBV28; cdr3_aa: CASTGFPYNEQFF; cdr3_nt: TGTGCCAGCACAGGATTCCCCTACAATGAGCAGTTCTTC
j_call: TRBJ2-2; clone_size: .; d_call: .; v_call: TRBV19; cdr3_aa: CASSGKVFPGELFF; cdr3_nt: TGTGCCAGTAGCGGGAAAGTTTTTCCCGGGGAGCTGTTTTTT
j_call: TRBJ1-5; clone_size: .; d_call: TRBD1; v_call: TRBV5-5; cdr3_aa: CASSLDNVGTVLSNQPQHF; cdr3_nt: TGTGCCAGCAGCTTGGATAATGTGGGGACAGTCCTTAGCAATCAGCCCCAGCATTTT
j_call: TRBJ1-2; clone_size: .; d_call: TRBD1; v_call: TRBV19; cdr3_aa: CASSKRQGTLKGYTF; cdr3_nt: TGTGCCAGTAGTAAAAGACAGGGGACCCTAAAGGGCTACACCTTC
j_call: TRBJ2-2; clone_size: .; d_call: .; v_call: TRBV5-1; cdr3_aa: CASSFRGTGELFF; cdr3_nt: TGCGCCAGCAGCTTCCGGGGCACCGGGGAGCTGTTTTTT
j_call: TRBJ1-5; clone_size: .; d_call: .; v_call: TRBV30; cdr3_aa: CAWAGGGNQPQHF; cdr3_nt: TGTGCCTGGGCGGGGGGCGGCAATCAGCCCCAGCATTTT
j_call: TRBJ2-7; clone_size: .; d_call: TRBD2; v_call: TRBV7-9; cdr3_aa: CASSPDFVLAGGSYEQYF; cdr3_nt: TGTGCCAGCAGCCCCGACTTCGTACTAGCGGGAGGATCCTACGAGCAGTACTTC
j_call: TRBJ1-2; clone_size: .; d_call: TRBD1; v_call: TRBV7-6; cdr3_aa: CASSLLGGNGYTF; cdr3_nt: TGTGCCAGCAGCTTATTAGGGGGCAATGGCTACACCTTC
j_call: TRBJ1-2; clone_size: .; d_call: TRBD1; v_call: TRBV2; cdr3_aa: CASSGRQGSYGYTF; cdr3_nt: TGTGCCAGCAGTGGCCGACAGGGTTCTTATGGCTACACCTTC
j_call: TRBJ2-6; clone_size: .; d_call: .; v_call: TRBV28; cdr3_aa: CASHSGANVLTF; cdr3_nt: TGTGCCAGCCACTCTGGGGCCAACGTCCTGACTTTC
j_call: TRBJ2-7; clone_size: .; d_call: .; v_call: TRBV12-1; cdr3_aa: CASSSPGGRCTYEQYF; cdr3_nt: TGTGCCAGCAGCTCGCCCGGCGGGAGGTGTACCTACGAGCAGTACTTC
j_call: TRBJ1-2; clone_size: .; d_call: .; v_call: TRBV28; cdr3_aa: CASSLLSYGYTF; cdr3_nt: TGTGCCAGCAGTCTCCTAAGCTATGGCTACACCTTC
j_call: TRBJ2-2; clone_size: once; d_call: .; v_call: TRBV18; cdr3_aa: CASSPGGTGELFF; cdr3_nt: TGTGCCAGCTCACCCGGGGGAACCGGGGAGCTGTTTTTT
j_call: TRBJ2-4; clone_size: .; d_call: TRBD2; v_call: TRBV9; cdr3_aa: CASSEGPEGTSGSQNIQYF; cdr3_nt: TGTGCCAGCAGCGAGGGGCCCGAAGGGACTAGCGGGAGCCAAAACATTCAGTACTTC
j_call: TRBJ2-5; clone_size: .; d_call: .; v_call: TRBV18; cdr3_aa: CASSPIPGVGETQYF; cdr3_nt: TGTGCCAGCTCACCCATCCCGGGAGTGGGGGAGACCCAGTACTTC
j_call: TRBJ1-2; clone_size: .; d_call: .; v_call: TRBV28; cdr3_aa: CASSYRDGYTF; cdr3_nt: TGTGCCAGCAGTTACAGGGACGGCTACACCTTC
j_call: TRBJ1-5; clone_size: .; d_call: TRBD1; v_call: TRBV6-1; cdr3_aa: CASSEGTGGQPQHF; cdr3_nt: TGTGCCAGCAGTGAAGGGACAGGGGGTCAGCCCCAGCATTTT
j_call: TRBJ2-2; clone_size: .; d_call: .; v_call: TRBV7-6; cdr3_aa: CASSPWARANTGELFF; cdr3_nt: TGTGCCAGCAGCCCCTGGGCCAGGGCGAACACCGGGGAGCTGTTTTTT
j_call: TRBJ2-1; clone_size: once; d_call: TRBD2; v_call: TRBV27; cdr3_aa: CASSLTGTSGSGNAFF; cdr3_nt: TGTGCCAGCAGTTTAACCGGGACTAGCGGGAGTGGAAACGCGTTCTTC
j_call: TRBJ2-5; clone_size: .; d_call: .; v_call: TRBV18; cdr3_aa: CASSPVEQETQYF; cdr3_nt: TGTGCCAGCTCCCCCGTGGAGCAAGAGACCCAGTACTTC
j_call: TRBJ2-1; clone_size: .; d_call: .; v_call: TRBV5-1; cdr3_aa: CASSLEAGPYNEQFF; cdr3_nt: TGCGCCAGCAGCTTGGAGGCGGGCCCCTACAATGAGCAGTTCTTC
j_call: TRBJ2-3; clone_size: .; d_call: TRBD2; v_call: TRBV5-1; cdr3_aa: CASSLEGLADTQYF; cdr3_nt: TGCGCCAGCAGCTTGGAGGGACTAGCGGATACGCAGTATTTT
j_call: TRBJ2-2; clone_size: .; d_call: TRBD2; v_call: TRBV7-9; cdr3_aa: CASSFTLAGHGELFF; cdr3_nt: TGTGCCAGCAGCTTCACGCTAGCGGGACACGGGGAGCTGTTTTTT
j_call: TRBJ1-1; clone_size: .; d_call: .; v_call: TRBV5-1; cdr3_aa: CASSPAGGGTEAFF; cdr3_nt: TGCGCCAGCAGCCCGGCGGGGGGCGGCACTGAAGCTTTCTTT
j_call: TRBJ2-2; clone_size: .; d_call: .; v_call: TRBV11-3; cdr3_aa: CASSLGTGNTGELFF; cdr3_nt: TGTGCCAGCAGCTTAGGAACAGGGAACACCGGGGAGCTGTTTTTT
j_call: TRBJ2-3; clone_size: few; d_call: .; v_call: TRBV9; cdr3_aa: CASSGSYTDTQYF; cdr3_nt: TGTGCCAGCAGCGGAAGCTACACAGATACGCAGTATTTT
j_call: TRBJ2-4; clone_size: .; d_call: .; v_call: TRBV15; cdr3_aa: CATSKEGGIAKNIQYF; cdr3_nt: TGTGCCACCAGCAAAGAGGGGGGTATAGCCAAAAACATTCAGTACTTC
j_call: TRBJ1-3; clone_size: .; d_call: TRBD1; v_call: TRBV5-4; cdr3_aa: CASSIQGTLSGNTIYF; cdr3_nt: TGTGCCAGCAGCATACAGGGGACTCTCTCTGGAAACACCATATATTTT
j_call: TRBJ2-7; clone_size: .; d_call: .; v_call: TRBV5-6; cdr3_aa: CASSRLPDSSYEQYF; cdr3_nt: TGTGCCAGCAGCCGCCTCCCCGACAGCTCCTACGAGCAGTACTTC
j_call: TRBJ2-1; clone_size: .; d_call: TRBD2; v_call: TRBV28; cdr3_aa: CASSPYPSGRKRDNEQFF; cdr3_nt: TGTGCCAGCAGTCCCTACCCTAGCGGGAGGAAACGGGACAATGAGCAGTTCTTC
j_call: TRBJ2-5; clone_size: .; d_call: .; v_call: TRBV7-8; cdr3_aa: CASSFGGGRASAGQETQYF; cdr3_nt: TGTGCCAGCAGCTTCGGGGGCGGGAGAGCCTCAGCAGGCCAAGAGACCCAGTACTTC
j_call: TRBJ2-2; clone_size: .; d_call: .; v_call: TRBV5-1; cdr3_aa: CASSSRGANTGELFF; cdr3_nt: TGCGCCAGCAGCTCCAGGGGTGCGAACACCGGGGAGCTGTTTTTT
j_call: TRBJ2-7; clone_size: .; d_call: .; v_call: TRBV5-4; cdr3_aa: CASSLDGTAYEQYF; cdr3_nt: TGTGCCAGCAGCTTGGACGGAACAGCCTACGAGCAGTACTTC
j_call: TRBJ2-7; clone_size: .; d_call: TRBD2; v_call: TRBV29-1; cdr3_aa: CSAGLGEGEQYF; cdr3_nt: TGCAGCGCAGGCCTTGGGGAGGGCGAGCAGTACTTC
j_call: TRBJ1-5; clone_size: .; d_call: .; v_call: TRBV21-1; cdr3_aa: CASSKARGTGGQPQHF; cdr3_nt: TGTGCCAGCAGCAAAGCGCGGGGTACAGGGGGACAGCCCCAGCATTTT
j_call: TRBJ2-2; clone_size: .; d_call: TRBD2; v_call: TRBV6-1; cdr3_aa: CASSVGLANTGELFF; cdr3_nt: TGTGCCAGCAGTGTAGGACTAGCGAACACCGGGGAGCTGTTTTTT
j_call: TRBJ2-1; clone_size: .; d_call: TRBD2; v_call: TRBV11-2; cdr3_aa: CASSPRTSGAWGYNEQFF; cdr3_nt: TGTGCCAGCAGCCCCAGGACTAGCGGAGCCTGGGGTTACAATGAGCAGTTCTTC
j_call: TRBJ2-3; clone_size: .; d_call: TRBD1; v_call: TRBV9; cdr3_aa: CASSVLQGDTQYF; cdr3_nt: TGTGCCAGCAGCGTGCTACAGGGGGATACGCAGTATTTT
j_call: TRBJ2-1; clone_size: .; d_call: .; v_call: TRBV5-6; cdr3_aa: CASSANGEARFF; cdr3_nt: TGTGCCAGCAGCGCCAACGGGGAGGCGAGATTCTTC
j_call: TRBJ1-4; clone_size: .; d_call: TRBD1; v_call: TRBV19; cdr3_aa: CASSTLGQGNEKLFF; cdr3_nt: TGTGCCAGTAGTACACTGGGACAGGGAAATGAAAAACTGTTTTTT
j_call: TRBJ2-7; clone_size: .; d_call: TRBD2; v_call: TRBV2; cdr3_aa: CASSEVAGASYEQYF; cdr3_nt: TGTGCCAGCAGTGAAGTTGCGGGAGCGTCCTACGAGCAGTACTTC
j_call: TRBJ1-2; clone_size: .; d_call: .; v_call: TRBV6-6; cdr3_aa: CASSYWSGDGYTF; cdr3_nt: TGTGCCAGCAGTTACTGGAGCGGGGATGGCTACACCTTC
j_call: TRBJ2-4; clone_size: .; d_call: .; v_call: TRBV25-1; cdr3_aa: CASSLGAVNIQYF; cdr3_nt: TGTGCCAGCAGTTTAGGGGCTGTAAACATTCAGTACTTC
j_call: TRBJ2-1; clone_size: .; d_call: .; v_call: TRBV7-2; cdr3_aa: CASSLGRVNEQFF; cdr3_nt: TGTGCCAGCAGCTTAGGGAGAGTCAATGAGCAGTTCTTC
j_call: TRBJ1-2; clone_size: once; d_call: .; v_call: TRBV10-3; cdr3_aa: CAISAGTSLHGYTF; cdr3_nt: TGTGCCATCAGTGCCGGGACTTCCCTCCATGGCTACACCTTC
j_call: TRBJ2-2; clone_size: .; d_call: .; v_call: TRBV5-4; cdr3_aa: CASSLGEGRTGELFF; cdr3_nt: TGTGCCAGCAGCTTGGGAGAGGGGAGGACCGGGGAGCTGTTTTTT